This paragraph reports one T cell receptor beta chain. Its antigen is not known. At one end the junction does not follow the germline gene, possibly because of a read error. This specimen belongs to a study of breast tumors, draining lymph nodes, adjacent tissues. General study points: The lymph node origin of tumor T cells was framed as consistent with a hypothesis, not demonstrated.

The CDR3 totals 16 residues. Germline V gene sequence: CDR1 SGHAT, CDR2 FQNNGV. TCRdb re-called the multiplex PCR reads through MiXCR, storing one row per CDR3 protein. The data contain fewer than 250,000 distinct CDR3 sequences, 32% of them singletons. Axillary draining lymph nodes of breast cancer patients supplied the node samples. The chain recombines TRBV11-2 with TRBJ2-3; 9 nucleotides align to TRBD2. Sample: axillary lymph node tissue. This receptor was identified in a female donor with breast cancer. Some clones in this sample may be carry-over from other donors' samples. CDR3 sequence (DNA): TGCGCCAGCAGCTTCCCAGGCGTAGCGGGAGCAGATACGCAGTATTTT. Translated: CASSFPGVAGADTQYF.